The 20 T cell receptor beta chains given below trace back to one sample, sequenced in a study of regulatory T cells in long-lasting Graves disease. HTBI primers from iRepertoire and Arm-PCR of CDR3 regions yielded the TCR beta libraries. TCRdb independently ran MiXCR on the multiplex PCR reads; one entry per CDR3 protein. Of fewer than 400,000 distinct CDR3 sequences in the sample, roughly a fifth are singletons; the top ten hold roughly 29%. Time point indicated: persistent/refractory GD, antithyroid drugs over 5 years with positive TRAb. The authors made the TCR library using RNA they extracted from PBMCs. The sequencing here drew on peripheral blood mononuclear cells (PBMCs), taken when the disease was refractory, from a patient treated with antithyroid drugs. Receptor source: a female donor with Graves disease.

For this clonotype: A read error is possible here, since a much larger clone lies one base away. As the CDR3 is not closed by the conserved phenylalanine or tryptophan, this likely results from a read error. V is TRBV11-2 and J is TRBJ2-7; 7 nucleotides line up with TRBD2. The J segment lost 3 bases and the V segment lost 5 bases, leaving 4 bases of the junction unmatched. The CDR3 sequence is 13 residues long. The germline V gene encodes CDR1 SGHAT and CDR2 FQNNGV. The CDR3 region is CASSLGGGYEQYL. Here the CDR3 DNA reads TGTGCCAGCAGCCTGGGGGGGGGCTACGAGCAGTACCTC.

This clonotype has at least ten counts. The rearrangement joins TRBV12-3 or TRBV12-4 to TRBJ1-1; D is ambiguous. This CDR3 is built from 17 residues. Trimming shortened V by 6 bases and J by 0 bases, and 20 bases separated the two germline ends. In DNA form, the CDR3 reads TGTGCCAGCAGCCGCCTGCCGACGGTAACCATGAACACTGAAGCTTTCTTT. Its translation is CASSRLPTVTMNTEAFF.

This clonotype was recorded many times. The chain is built from TRBV20-1 and TRBJ2-7, with D possibly being TRBD2 (7 bases). The CDR3 contains 14 residues. Germline V gives CDR1 DFQATT, CDR2 SNEGSKA (reference sequence). V was cut by 6 bases and J by 2 bases, with 17 bases left in between. The CDR3 here is CSARREDRPYEQYF. CDR3 nucleotides: TGCAGTGCACGCCGGGAGGACAGACCCTACGAGCAGTACTTC.

The chain recombines TRBV7-2 with TRBJ1-1, with D unclear. Germline V CDR1 and CDR2: SGHTA, FQGNSA. The CDR3 covers 14 residues. CDR3 protein: CASRAGGRDTEAFF. CDR3 in DNA: TGTGCGTCGCGGGCGGGAGGACGGGACACTGAAGCTTTCTTT.

This clonotype was seen a handful of times. This chain uses TRBV20-1 with TRBJ2-7; D is unresolved. Germline V gene data show CDR1 as DFQATT and CDR2 as SNEGSKA (reference sequence). The CDR3 loop spans 12 amino acids. Trimming left V 3 bases short and J 0 bases short, with 6 bases between. CDR3 region: CSASRHSYEQYF. CDR3 DNA: TGCAGTGCTAGCCGGCACTCCTACGAGCAGTACTTC.

This clonotype was seen ten or more times. This chain connects TRBV28 to TRBJ1-6; TRBD1 is a possible D gene (5 bases). CDR3 length: 16 residues. Trimming shortened V by 2 bases and J by 2 bases, and 10 bases separated the two germline ends. From germline, CDR1 is MDHEN and CDR2 SYDVKM. CDR3 sequence (DNA): TGTGCCAGCAGTTTAAGGGGATTCACCTATAATTCACCCCTCCACTTT. Amino acids: CASSLRGFTYNSPLHF.

The chain joins TRBV19 to TRBJ1-2, with 7 bases that match TRBD1. Germline CDR1 reads LNHDA; CDR2 reads SQIVND (reference sequence). Unmatched junction bases numbered 7, after V lost 6 bases and J lost 6 bases. The CDR3 is 13 residues long. The CDR3 bases are TGTGCCAGTAGCCCAGGGGGAGTAAATGGCTACACCTTC. Residues: CASSPGGVNGYTF.

This chain joins TRBV4-3 and TRBJ1-5; D is unresolved. The CDR3 runs 16 residues. Germline V CDR1 and CDR2: LGHNA, YSLEER. V lost 3 bases, J lost 0 bases, and 12 bases lay in between. This chain's CDR3 is CASSQSRTDSNQPQHF. The CDR3 nucleotides read TGCGCCAGCAGCCAGAGCCGAACGGATAGCAATCAGCCCCAGCATTTT.

The gene calls are TRBV6-1 and TRBJ2-3; 7 bases are shared with TRBD1. Germline CDR1 and CDR2: MNHNS and SASEGT. Trimming took 11 bases from V and 4 from J; bases not matched to a gene: 12. The length of the CDR3 is 14 residues. The CDR3 reads CAARGTGVPDTQYF. In DNA form, the CDR3 reads TGTGCCGCAAGGGGCACAGGGGTTCCAGATACGCAGTATTTT.

This clonotype was seen more than once but under ten times. The V and J genes are TRBV6-1 and TRBJ2-2, with D hard to call. Between the trimmed V and J ends, which lost 11 bases and 1 base, there was a span of 11 bases. CDR1 and CDR2 (germline): MNHNS, SASEGT. The CDR3 totals 13 residues. DNA of the CDR3: TGTGCCTTGGGCCACCAGAACACCGGGGAGCTGTTTTTT. Translated: CALGHQNTGELFF.

The V gene is TRBV30, the J gene TRBJ2-1; TRBD1 agrees at 8 bases. Germline CDR1 and CDR2: GTSNPN and SVGIG (reference sequence). The ends lost 7 bases at V and 2 bases at J; junction bases unmatched: 4. The CDR3 covers 13 residues. The CDR3 protein is CAYQGAAYNEQFF. CDR3 sequence (DNA): TGTGCCTATCAGGGGGCCGCCTACAATGAGCAGTTCTTC. Looking up the rest from reference TRBV30 and TRBJ2-1 gives the full variable domain: SQTIHQWPATLVQPVGSPLSLECTVEGTSNPNLYWYRQAAGRGLQLLFYSVGIGQISSEVPQNLSASRPQDRQFILSSKKLLLSDSGFYLCAYQGAAYNEQFFGPGTRLTVL.

In its sample, this clonotype was seen a few times. V usage is TRBV28 and J usage is TRBJ2-3, with D maybe TRBD2 (5 bases). Germline V gene sequence: CDR1 MDHEN, CDR2 SYDVKM. The CDR3 extends over 13 amino acids. V lost 5 bases to trimming and J lost 2 bases, with 8 bases between them. The CDR3 region has the DNA TGTGCCAGCAGTCCCGGGAACACAGATACGCAGTATTTT. It translates to CASSPGNTDTQYF.

Turning to this clonotype: This could be a read error, since a much larger clone is one nucleotide away. V and J are TRBV7-8 and TRBJ2-7, with TRBD1 matching 7 bases. Trimming cost V 5 bases and J 4 bases; bases outside gene matches: 11. Germline loops: CDR1 SGHVS, CDR2 FQNEAQ. This CDR3 spans 15 amino acids. The CDR3 loop is CASSLYGQVSYEQYF. The CDR3 DNA sequence: TGTGCCAGCAGCCTATACGGACAGGTGTCGTACGAGCAGTACTTC. Filled out from reference TRBV7-8 and TRBJ2-7, the complete variable domain reads GAGVSQSPRYKVAKRGQDVALRCDPISGHVSLFWYQQALGQGPEFLTYFQNEAQLDKSGLPSDRFFAERPEGSVSTLKIQRTQQEDSAVYLCASSLYGQVSYEQYFGPGTRLTVT.

This clonotype came up a few times. The V call is TRBV7-9, the J call TRBJ1-5; D gene ambiguous. This CDR3 is built from 14 residues. V lost 6 bases to trimming and J lost 6 bases, with 15 bases between them. Germline values: CDR1 SEHNR, CDR2 FQNEAQ (reference sequence). This CDR3 reads CASRGDGVGQPQHF. The CDR3 DNA follows: TGTGCCAGCAGGGGCGACGGAGTTGGTCAGCCCCAGCATTTT.

This clonotype has ten or more counts. CDR3 protein: CASSFGTGWYEQYF. The CDR3, as DNA: TGTGCCAGCAGTTTTGGTACAGGGTGGTACGAGCAGTACTTC. This sequence joins TRBV12-3 or TRBV12-4 and TRBJ2-7; possibly TRBD1 for D (6 bases). The CDR3 has 14 residues. V was trimmed by 3 bases and J by 4 bases, leaving 13 bases between them.

This clonotype was detected only a few times. This chain uses TRBV6-2 or TRBV6-3 with TRBJ2-5; 7 bases are a match to TRBD1. V lost 7 bases and J lost 3; bases outside the gene matches: 2. Germline assignment: CDR1 MNHEY and CDR2 SVGEGT. CDR3 length: 12 residues. The CDR3 nucleotides are TGTGCCAGCACCGGGACAGAAGAGACCCAGTACTTC. As protein: CASTGTEETQYF.

A remark on this clonotype: This may come from a read error, since a much larger clone is one base off. CDR3 bases: TGTGCCAGCACCCCCCGGGGAATTAGTAATCAGCCCGAGCATTTT. It specifies CASTPRGISNQPEHF. The genes are TRBV2 and TRBJ1-5; D call uncertain. CDR1 and CDR2 (germline): SNHLY, FYNNEI. This CDR3 comprises 15 residues.

V usage is TRBV13 and J usage is TRBJ1-5, with 9 nucleotides matching TRBD1. Germline loops: CDR1 PRHDT, CDR2 FYEKMQ (reference sequence). The CDR3 has 16 amino acids. V shed 3 bases, J shed 5 bases, and the junction held 8 bases outside the gene matches. The CDR3 nucleotides are TGTGCCAGCAGCTTCGGGACAGGGAGAAAGCATCAGCCCCAGCATTTT. This gives the protein CASSFGTGRKHQPQHF.

The chain recombines TRBV6-2 or TRBV6-3 with TRBJ2-7; no clear D. CDR3 length: 14 residues. CDR1 and CDR2 (germline): MNHEY, SVGEGT. Deletions cut 0 bases from V and 1 base from J, with 7 bases between. Written as DNA, the CDR3 is TGTGCCAGCAGTTACTCGACACCTTCCTACGAGCAGTACTTC. It specifies CASSYSTPSYEQYF.

In its sample, this clonotype was seen many times. This chain joins TRBV11-3 and TRBJ1-1; D is ambiguous. The CDR3 covers 15 residues. Trimming cost V 0 bases and J 0 bases, with 8 bases left between them. Germline V lookup: CDR1 SGHNT, CDR2 YENEEA. The CDR3 loop reads CASSLDNAMNTEAFF. CDR3 nucleotides: TGTGCCAGCAGCTTAGATAATGCCATGAACACTGAAGCTTTCTTT.